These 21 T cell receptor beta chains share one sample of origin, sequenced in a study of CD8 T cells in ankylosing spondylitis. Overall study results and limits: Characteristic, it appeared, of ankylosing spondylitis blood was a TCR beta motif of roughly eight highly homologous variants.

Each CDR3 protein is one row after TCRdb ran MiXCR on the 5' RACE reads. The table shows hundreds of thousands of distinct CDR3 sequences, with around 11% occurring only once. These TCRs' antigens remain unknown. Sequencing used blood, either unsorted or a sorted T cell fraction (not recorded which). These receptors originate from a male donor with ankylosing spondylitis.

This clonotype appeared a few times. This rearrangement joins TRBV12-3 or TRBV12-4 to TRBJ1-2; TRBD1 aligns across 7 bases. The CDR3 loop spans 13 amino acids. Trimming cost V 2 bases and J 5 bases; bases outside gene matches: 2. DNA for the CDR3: TGTGCCAGCAGTTTACAGGGGGAGTATGGCTACACCTTC. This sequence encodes CASSLQGEYGYTF.

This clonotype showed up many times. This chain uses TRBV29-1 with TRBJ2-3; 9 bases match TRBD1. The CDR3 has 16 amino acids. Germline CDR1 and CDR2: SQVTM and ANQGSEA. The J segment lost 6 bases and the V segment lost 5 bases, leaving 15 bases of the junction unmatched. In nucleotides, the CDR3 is TGCAGCGTTAATAGGAGAGGACAGGGGAATTATGATACGCAGTATTTT. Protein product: CSVNRRGQGNYDTQYF.

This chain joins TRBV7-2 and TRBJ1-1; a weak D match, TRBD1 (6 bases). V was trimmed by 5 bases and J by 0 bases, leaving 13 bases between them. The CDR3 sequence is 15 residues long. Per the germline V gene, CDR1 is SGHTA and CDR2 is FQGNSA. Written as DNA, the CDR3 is TGTGCCAGCAGCCAGGGGACGGAACTGAACACTGAAGCTTTCTTT. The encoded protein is CASSQGTELNTEAFF.

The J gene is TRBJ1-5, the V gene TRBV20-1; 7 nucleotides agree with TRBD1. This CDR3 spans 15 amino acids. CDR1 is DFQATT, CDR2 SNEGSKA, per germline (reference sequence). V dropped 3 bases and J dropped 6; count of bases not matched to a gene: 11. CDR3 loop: CSARVKGQATQPQHF. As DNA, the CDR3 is TGCAGTGCTAGGGTTAAAGGACAGGCGACTCAGCCCCAGCATTTT.

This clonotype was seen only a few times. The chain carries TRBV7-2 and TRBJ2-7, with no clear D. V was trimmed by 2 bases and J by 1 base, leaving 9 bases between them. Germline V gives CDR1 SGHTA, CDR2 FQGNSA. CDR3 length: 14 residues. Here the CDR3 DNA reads TGTGCCAGCAGCTTAAGGGTCAGATCCTACGAGCAGTACTTC. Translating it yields CASSLRVRSYEQYF.

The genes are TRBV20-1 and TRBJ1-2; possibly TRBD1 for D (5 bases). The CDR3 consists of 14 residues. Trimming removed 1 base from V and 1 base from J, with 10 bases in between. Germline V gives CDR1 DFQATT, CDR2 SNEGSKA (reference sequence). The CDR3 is CSARAQDINYGYTF. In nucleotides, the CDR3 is TGCAGTGCTAGAGCACAGGACATTAACTATGGCTACACCTTC.

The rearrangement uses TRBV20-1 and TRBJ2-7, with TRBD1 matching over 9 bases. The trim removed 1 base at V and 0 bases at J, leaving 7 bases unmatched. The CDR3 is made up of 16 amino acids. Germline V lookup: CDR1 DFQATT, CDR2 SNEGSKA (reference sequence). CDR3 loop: CSARVRQGVGSYEQYF. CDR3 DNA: TGCAGTGCTAGAGTAAGACAGGGGGTAGGCTCCTACGAGCAGTACTTC.

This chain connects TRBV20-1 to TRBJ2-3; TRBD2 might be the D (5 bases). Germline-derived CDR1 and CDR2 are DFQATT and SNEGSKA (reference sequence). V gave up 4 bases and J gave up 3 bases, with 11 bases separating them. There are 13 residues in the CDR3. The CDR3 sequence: CSATPSSTDTQYF. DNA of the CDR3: TGCAGTGCTACCCCTAGCAGTACAGATACGCAGTATTTT.

CDR3: CATSGGVSNQPQHF. The CDR3 DNA reads as TGTGCCACCAGTGGAGGGGTTAGCAATCAGCCCCAGCATTTT. The chain links TRBV24-1 to TRBJ1-5, with D possibly TRBD1 on 5 matching bases. Trimming pared 5 bases from V and 0 bases from J, leaving 7 bases between. This CDR3 has 14 amino acids. In germline, CDR1 is KGHDR, CDR2 SFDVKD.

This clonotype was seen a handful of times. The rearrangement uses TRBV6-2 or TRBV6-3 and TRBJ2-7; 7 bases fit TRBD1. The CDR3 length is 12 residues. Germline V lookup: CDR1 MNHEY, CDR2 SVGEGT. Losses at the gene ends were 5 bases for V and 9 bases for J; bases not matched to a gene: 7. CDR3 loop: CASSRGTVSQYF. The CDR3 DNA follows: TGTGCCAGCAGTCGAGGGACAGTTTCGCAGTACTTC.

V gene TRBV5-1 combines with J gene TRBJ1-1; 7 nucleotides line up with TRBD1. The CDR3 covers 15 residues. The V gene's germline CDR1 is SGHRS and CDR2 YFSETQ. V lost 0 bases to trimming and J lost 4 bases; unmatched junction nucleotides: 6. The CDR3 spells CASSLAGRGVTEAFF. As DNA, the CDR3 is TGCGCCAGCAGCTTGGCCGGCAGGGGGGTCACTGAAGCTTTCTTT.

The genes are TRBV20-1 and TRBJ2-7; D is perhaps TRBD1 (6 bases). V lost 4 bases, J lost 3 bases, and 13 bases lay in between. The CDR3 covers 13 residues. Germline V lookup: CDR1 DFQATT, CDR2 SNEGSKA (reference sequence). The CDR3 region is CSAITGFGYEQYF. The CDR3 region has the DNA TGCAGTGCTATTACAGGGTTTGGCTACGAGCAGTACTTC.

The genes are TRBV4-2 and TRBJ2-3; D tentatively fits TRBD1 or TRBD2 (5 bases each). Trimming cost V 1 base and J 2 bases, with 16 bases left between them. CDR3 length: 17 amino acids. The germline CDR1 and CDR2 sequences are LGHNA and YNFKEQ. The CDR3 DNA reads TGTGCCAGCAGCCAAGGTTGGGTCGGGGACCTCACAGATACGCAGTATTTT. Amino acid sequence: CASSQGWVGDLTDTQYF.

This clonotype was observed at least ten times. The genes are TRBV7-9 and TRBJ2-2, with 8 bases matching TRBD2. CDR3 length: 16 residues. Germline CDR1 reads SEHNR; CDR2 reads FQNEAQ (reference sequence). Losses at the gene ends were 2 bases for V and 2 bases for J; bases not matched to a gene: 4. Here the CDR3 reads CASSLIGRANTGELFF. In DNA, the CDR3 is TGTGCCAGCAGCTTAATCGGGAGGGCCAACACCGGGGAGCTGTTTTTT.

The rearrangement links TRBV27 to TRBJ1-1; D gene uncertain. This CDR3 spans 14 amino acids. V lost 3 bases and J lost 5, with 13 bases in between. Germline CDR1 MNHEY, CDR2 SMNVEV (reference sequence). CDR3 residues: CASSFYAGGTEAFF. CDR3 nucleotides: TGTGCCAGCAGTTTTTACGCCGGCGGAACTGAAGCTTTCTTT.

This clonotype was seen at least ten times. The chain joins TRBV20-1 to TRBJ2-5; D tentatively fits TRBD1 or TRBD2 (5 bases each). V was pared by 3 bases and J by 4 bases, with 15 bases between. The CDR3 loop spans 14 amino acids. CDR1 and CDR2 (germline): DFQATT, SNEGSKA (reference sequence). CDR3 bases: TGCAGTGCTAGCTCCTCAGGGACGTCAGAGACCCAGTACTTC. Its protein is CSASSSGTSETQYF.

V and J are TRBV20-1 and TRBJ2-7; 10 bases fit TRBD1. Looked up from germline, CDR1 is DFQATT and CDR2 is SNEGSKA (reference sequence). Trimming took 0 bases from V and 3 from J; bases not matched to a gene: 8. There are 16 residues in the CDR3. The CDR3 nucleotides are TGCAGTGCTAGAGAAGGCCGGGACAGGGGCTACTACGAGCAGTACTTC. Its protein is CSAREGRDRGYYEQYF.

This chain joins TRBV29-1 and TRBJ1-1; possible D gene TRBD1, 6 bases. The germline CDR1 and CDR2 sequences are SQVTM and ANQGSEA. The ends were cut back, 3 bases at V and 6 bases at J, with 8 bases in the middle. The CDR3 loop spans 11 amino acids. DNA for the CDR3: TGCAGCGTTGAGAGGACAGCTGAAGCTTTCTTT. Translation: CSVERTAEAFF. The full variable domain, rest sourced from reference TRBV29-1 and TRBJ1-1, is SAVISQKPSRDICQRGTSLTIQCQVDSQVTMMFWYRQQPGQSLTLIATANQGSEATYESGFVIDKFPISRPNLTFSTLTVSNMSPEDSSIYLCSVERTAEAFFGQGTRLTVV.

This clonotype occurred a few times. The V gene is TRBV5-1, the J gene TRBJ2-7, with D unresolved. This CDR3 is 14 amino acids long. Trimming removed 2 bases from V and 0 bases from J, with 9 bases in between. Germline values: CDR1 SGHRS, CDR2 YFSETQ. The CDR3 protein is CASSFSYSSYEQYF. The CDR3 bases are TGCGCCAGCAGCTTCTCATACTCCTCCTACGAGCAGTACTTC.

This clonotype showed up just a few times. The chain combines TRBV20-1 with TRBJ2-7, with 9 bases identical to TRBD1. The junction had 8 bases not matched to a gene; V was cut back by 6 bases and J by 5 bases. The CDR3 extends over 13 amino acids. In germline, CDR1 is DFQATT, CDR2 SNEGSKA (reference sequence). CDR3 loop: CSAAGTGNNEQYF. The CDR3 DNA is TGCAGTGCGGCTGGGACAGGGAATAACGAGCAGTACTTC.

The CDR3 bases are TGCTCTCGGGATACTGAAGCTTTCTTT. It is translated as CSRDTEAFF. The chain couples TRBV20-1 to TRBJ1-1; D gene uncertain. This CDR3 is built from 9 residues. Germline CDR1 reads DFQATT; CDR2 reads SNEGSKA (reference sequence).